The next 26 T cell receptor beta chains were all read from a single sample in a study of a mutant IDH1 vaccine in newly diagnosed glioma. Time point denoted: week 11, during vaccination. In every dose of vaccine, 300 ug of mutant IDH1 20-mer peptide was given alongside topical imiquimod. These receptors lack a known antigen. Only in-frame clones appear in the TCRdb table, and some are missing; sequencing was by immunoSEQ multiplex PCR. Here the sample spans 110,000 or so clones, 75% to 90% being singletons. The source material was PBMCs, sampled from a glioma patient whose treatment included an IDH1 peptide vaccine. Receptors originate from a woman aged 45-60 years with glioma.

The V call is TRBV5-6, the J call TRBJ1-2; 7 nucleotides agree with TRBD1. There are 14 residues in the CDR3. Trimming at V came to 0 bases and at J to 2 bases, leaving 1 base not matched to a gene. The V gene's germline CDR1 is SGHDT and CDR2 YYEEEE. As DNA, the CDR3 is TGTGCCAGCAGCTTGGGGGGACAGAACTATGGCTACACCTTC. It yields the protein CASSLGGQNYGYTF.

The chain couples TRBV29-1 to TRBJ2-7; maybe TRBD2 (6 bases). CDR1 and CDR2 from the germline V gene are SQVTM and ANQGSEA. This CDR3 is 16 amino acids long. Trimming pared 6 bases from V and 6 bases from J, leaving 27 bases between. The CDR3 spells CSVPEPGSGVQGEQYF. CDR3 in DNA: TGCAGCGTCCCCGAACCGGGGTCGGGGGTGCAGGGCGAGCAGTACTTC.

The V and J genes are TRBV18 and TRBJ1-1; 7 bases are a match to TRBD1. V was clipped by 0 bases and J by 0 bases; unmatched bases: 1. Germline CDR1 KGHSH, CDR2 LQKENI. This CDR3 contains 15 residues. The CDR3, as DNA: TGTGCCAGCTCACCACCGGGACAGCTGAACACTGAAGCTTTCTTT. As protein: CASSPPGQLNTEAFF. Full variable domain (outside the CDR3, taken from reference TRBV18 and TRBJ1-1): NAGVMQNPRHLVRRRGQEARLRCSPMKGHSHVYWYRQLPEEGLKFMVYLQKENIIDESGMPKERFSAEFPKEGPSILRIQQVVRGDSAAYFCASSPPGQLNTEAFFGQGTRLTVV.

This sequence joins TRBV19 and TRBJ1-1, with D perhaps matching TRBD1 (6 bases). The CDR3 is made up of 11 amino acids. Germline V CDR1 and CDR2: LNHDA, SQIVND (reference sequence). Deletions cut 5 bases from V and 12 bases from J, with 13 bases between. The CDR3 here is CASSLGQLPFF. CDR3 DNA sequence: TGTGCCAGTAGTTTGGGACAACTACCTTTCTTT.

CDR3 region: CATKSGTSGRGEQFF. CDR3 bases: TGTGCCACCAAATCTGGGACTAGCGGGAGGGGCGAGCAGTTCTTC. The chain recombines TRBV19 with TRBJ2-1; 16 bases map to TRBD2. CDR1 LNHDA and CDR2 SQIVND come from the germline V gene (reference sequence). Losses at the gene ends were 10 bases for V and 10 bases for J; bases not matched to a gene: 10. This CDR3 spans 15 amino acids.

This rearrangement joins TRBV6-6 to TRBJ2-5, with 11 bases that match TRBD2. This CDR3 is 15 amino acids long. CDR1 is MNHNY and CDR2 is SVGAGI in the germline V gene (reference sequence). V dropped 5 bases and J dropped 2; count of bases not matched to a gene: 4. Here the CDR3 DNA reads TGTGCCAGCAGTCTAGCGGGAGGAGTACAAGAGACCCAGTACTTC. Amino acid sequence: CASSLAGGVQETQYF.

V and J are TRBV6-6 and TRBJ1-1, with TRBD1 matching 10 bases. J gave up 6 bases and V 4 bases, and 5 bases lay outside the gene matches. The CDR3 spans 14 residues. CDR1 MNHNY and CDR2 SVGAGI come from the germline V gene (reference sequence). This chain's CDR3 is CASSSGTGDPEAFF. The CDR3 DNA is TGTGCCAGCAGTTCGGGGACAGGGGACCCTGAAGCTTTCTTT.

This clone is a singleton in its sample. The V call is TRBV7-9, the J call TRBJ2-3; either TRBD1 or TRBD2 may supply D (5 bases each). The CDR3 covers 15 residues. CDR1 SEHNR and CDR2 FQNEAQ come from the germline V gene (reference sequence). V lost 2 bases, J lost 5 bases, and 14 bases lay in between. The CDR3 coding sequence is TGTGCCAGCAGCTTACAGGGAGTTTATGGAGATACGCAGTATTTT. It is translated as CASSLQGVYGDTQYF.

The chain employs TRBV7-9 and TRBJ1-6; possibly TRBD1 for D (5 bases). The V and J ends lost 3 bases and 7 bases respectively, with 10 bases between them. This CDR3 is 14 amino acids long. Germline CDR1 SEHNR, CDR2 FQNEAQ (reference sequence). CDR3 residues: CASSFERQNSPLHF. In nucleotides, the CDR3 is TGTGCCAGCAGCTTTGAAAGACAGAATTCACCCCTCCACTTT.

The CDR3 DNA reads TGCGCCAGCACCTCCGGGGCCTACGAGCAGTACTTC. It yields the protein CASTSGAYEQYF. The rearrangement uses TRBV5-1 and TRBJ2-7, with D maybe TRBD2 (5 bases). The CDR3 has 12 amino acids. In germline, CDR1 is SGHRS, CDR2 YFSETQ. With 6 bases removed from V and 2 bases from J, the gap between germline ends came to 9 bases.

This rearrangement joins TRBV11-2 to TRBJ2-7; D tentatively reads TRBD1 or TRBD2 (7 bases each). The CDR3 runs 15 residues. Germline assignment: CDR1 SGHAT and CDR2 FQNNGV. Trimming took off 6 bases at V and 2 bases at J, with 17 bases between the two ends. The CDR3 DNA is TGTGCCAGCAGGAAGGGGGCTAGCGGAACCTACGAGCAGTACTTC. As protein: CASRKGASGTYEQYF.

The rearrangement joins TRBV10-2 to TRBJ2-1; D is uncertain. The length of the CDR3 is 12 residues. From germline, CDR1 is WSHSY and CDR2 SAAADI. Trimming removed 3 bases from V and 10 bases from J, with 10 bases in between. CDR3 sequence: CASSDYPGEQFF. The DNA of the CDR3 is TGCGCCAGCAGTGACTACCCTGGGGAGCAGTTCTTC.

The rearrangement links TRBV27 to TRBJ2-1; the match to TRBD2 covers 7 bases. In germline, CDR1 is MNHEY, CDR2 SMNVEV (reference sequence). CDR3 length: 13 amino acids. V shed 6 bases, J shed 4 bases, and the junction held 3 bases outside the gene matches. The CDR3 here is CASSLAVYNEQFF. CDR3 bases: TGTGCCAGCAGCCTAGCGGTTTACAATGAGCAGTTCTTC.

Here the CDR3 DNA reads TGTGCCAGCAGCTTCCATAGCGGGAGCTCCTACAATGAGCAGTTCTTC. Encoded protein: CASSFHSGSSYNEQFF. The chain combines TRBV11-2 with TRBJ2-1; 9 positions agree with TRBD2. The CDR3 covers 16 residues. Trimming removed 3 bases from V and 0 bases from J; junction bases left unmatched: 3. Germline V CDR1 and CDR2: SGHAT, FQNNGV. Full variable domain (rest looked up from reference TRBV11-2 and TRBJ2-1): EAGVAQSPRYKIIEKRQSVAFWCNPISGHATLYWYQQILGQGPKLLIQFQNNGVVDDSQLPKDRFSAERLKGVDSTLKIQPAKLEDSAVYLCASSFHSGSSYNEQFFGPGTRLTVL.

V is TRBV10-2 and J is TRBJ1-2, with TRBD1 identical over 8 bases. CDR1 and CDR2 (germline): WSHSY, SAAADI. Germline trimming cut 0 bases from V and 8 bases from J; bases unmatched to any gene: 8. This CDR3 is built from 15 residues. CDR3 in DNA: TGCGCCAGCAGTGAGTCGCGGACAGGGCCGCGGGGCTACACCTTC. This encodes CASSESRTGPRGYTF.

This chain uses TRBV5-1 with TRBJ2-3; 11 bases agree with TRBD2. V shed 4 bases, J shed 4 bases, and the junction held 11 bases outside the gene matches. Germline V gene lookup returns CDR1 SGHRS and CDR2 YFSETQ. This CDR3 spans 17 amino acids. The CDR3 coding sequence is TGCGCCAGCAGCAGGGCGACTAGCGGGAATGCTGCAGATACGCAGTATTTT. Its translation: CASSRATSGNAADTQYF.

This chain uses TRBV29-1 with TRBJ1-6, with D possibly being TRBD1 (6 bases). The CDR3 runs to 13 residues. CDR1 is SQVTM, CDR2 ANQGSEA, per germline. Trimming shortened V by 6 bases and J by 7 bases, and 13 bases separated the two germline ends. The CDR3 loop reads CSVQQGNNSPLHF. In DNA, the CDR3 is TGCAGCGTCCAACAGGGAAACAATTCACCCCTCCACTTT.

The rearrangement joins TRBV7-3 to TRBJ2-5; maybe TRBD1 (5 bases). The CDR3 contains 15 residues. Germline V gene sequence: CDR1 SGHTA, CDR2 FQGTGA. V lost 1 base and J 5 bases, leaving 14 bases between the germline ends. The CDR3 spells CASSLMGQGRETQYF. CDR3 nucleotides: TGTGCCAGCAGCTTAATGGGGCAGGGCCGGGAGACCCAGTACTTC.

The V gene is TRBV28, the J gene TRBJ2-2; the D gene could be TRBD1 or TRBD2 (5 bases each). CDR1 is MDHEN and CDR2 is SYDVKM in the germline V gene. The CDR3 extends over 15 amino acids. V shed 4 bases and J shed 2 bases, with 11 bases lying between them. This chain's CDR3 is CASSSPGTNTGELFF. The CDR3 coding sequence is TGTGCCAGCAGTTCGCCCGGGACCAACACCGGGGAGCTGTTTTTT.

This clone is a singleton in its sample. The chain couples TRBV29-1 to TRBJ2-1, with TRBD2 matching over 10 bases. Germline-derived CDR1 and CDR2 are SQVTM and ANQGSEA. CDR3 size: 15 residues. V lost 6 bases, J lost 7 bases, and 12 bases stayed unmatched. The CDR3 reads CSVPRLASGSNEQFF. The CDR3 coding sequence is TGCAGCGTCCCCCGCTTGGCTAGCGGGAGTAATGAGCAGTTCTTC.

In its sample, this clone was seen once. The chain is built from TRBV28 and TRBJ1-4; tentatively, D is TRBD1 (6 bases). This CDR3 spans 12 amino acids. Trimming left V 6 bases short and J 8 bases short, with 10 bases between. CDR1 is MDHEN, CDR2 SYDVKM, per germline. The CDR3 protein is CASSLGGEKLFF. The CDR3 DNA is TGTGCCAGCAGCCTAGGGGGAGAAAAACTGTTTTTT.

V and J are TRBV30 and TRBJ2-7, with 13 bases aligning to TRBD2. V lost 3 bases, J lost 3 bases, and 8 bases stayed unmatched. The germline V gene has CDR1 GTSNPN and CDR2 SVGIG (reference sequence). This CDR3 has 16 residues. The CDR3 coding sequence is TGTGCCTGGAGATCTGTCGGGACTAGCGGGATCTACGAGCAGTACTTC. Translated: CAWRSVGTSGIYEQYF.

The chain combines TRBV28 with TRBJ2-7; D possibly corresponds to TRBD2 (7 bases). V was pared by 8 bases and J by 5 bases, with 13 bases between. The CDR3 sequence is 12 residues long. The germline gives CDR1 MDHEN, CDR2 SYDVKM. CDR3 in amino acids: CASALGGHEQYF. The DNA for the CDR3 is TGTGCCAGCGCCCTGGGGGGGCACGAGCAGTACTTC.

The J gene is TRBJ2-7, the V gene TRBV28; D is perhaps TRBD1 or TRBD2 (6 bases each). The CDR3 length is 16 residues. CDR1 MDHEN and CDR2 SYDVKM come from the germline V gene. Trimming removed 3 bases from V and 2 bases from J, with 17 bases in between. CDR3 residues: CASSLYYGGRPYEQYF. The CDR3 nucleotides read TGTGCCAGCAGTTTGTACTATGGGGGGCGCCCCTACGAGCAGTACTTC.

Written as DNA, the CDR3 is TGTGCCAGCAGTATCCCTGCCAAAAACATTCAGTACTTC. As protein: CASSIPAKNIQYF. This chain uses TRBV6-6 with TRBJ2-4, with no clear D. Between the trimmed V and J ends, which lost 5 bases and 1 base, there was a span of 6 bases. The CDR3 runs to 13 residues. Germline V gene sequence: CDR1 MNHNY, CDR2 SVGAGI (reference sequence).

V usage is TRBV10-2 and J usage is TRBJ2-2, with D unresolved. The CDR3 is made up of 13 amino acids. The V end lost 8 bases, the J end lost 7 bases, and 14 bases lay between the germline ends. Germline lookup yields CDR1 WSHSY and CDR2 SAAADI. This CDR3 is CASSGVLGGELFF. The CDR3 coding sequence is TGCGCCAGCTCCGGAGTCCTGGGCGGGGAGCTGTTTTTT.